This T cell receptor (beta chain) was identified during a study of CD8 T cells in acute hepatitis C reinfection. This CDR3 comprises 14 residues. V lost 2 bases, J lost 1 base, and 8 bases lay in between. Germline assignment: CDR1 KGHSH and CDR2 LQKENI. Method: immunoSEQ multiplex PCR; TCRdb's copy keeps in-frame clones and lacks some. The table lists fewer than 40,000 clones, 80% to 90% of them singletons. Time point: naive CD8 control sorted from an acute-time-point sample. V and J are TRBV18 and TRBJ1-1; D uncertain. What was sequenced was naive CD8+ T cells from PBMCs. The sequence was obtained from a woman aged 18-29 years who spontaneously cleared hepatitis C infection. CDR3 amino acids: CASSPEGWNTEAFF. The CDR3 nucleotides are TGTGCCAGCTCACCAGAGGGATGGAACACTGAAGCTTTCTTT. The entire variable domain, with the rest obtained from reference TRBV18 and TRBJ1-1, is as follows: NAGVMQNPRHLVRRRGQEARLRCSPMKGHSHVYWYRQLPEEGLKFMVYLQKENIIDESGMPKERFSAEFPKEGPSILRIQQVVRGDSAAYFCASSPEGWNTEAFFGQGTRLTVV.